The 18 T cell receptor beta chains below all came from one sample that was sequenced in a study of cytomegalovirus exposure and HLA in healthy donors. PCR employed 60 Vbeta and 13 Jbeta primers. TCRdb keeps only in-frame clones here, not all; method: immunoSEQ multiplex PCR. The data hold 90,000 to 150,000 clones, with less than 85% observed a single time. The specimen sequenced was PBMCs. The receptors were sampled from a man between 45 and 60 years old in good health and CMV-seropositive.

This clone has a handful of counts. V usage is TRBV28 and J usage is TRBJ1-2, with 8 positions matching TRBD1. The CDR3 runs 14 residues. In germline, CDR1 is MDHEN, CDR2 SYDVKM. Trimming took 1 base from V and 8 from J; bases not matched to a gene: 6. CDR3 bases: TGTGCCAGCAGTTTATCGAGACAGGGGTTGGGCTACACCTTC. Protein product: CASSLSRQGLGYTF.

The chain joins TRBV9 to TRBJ2-2; TRBD1 matches 7 bases. The CDR3 totals 15 residues. V shed 1 base and J 5 bases; nucleotides not matched to a gene: 5. Germline CDR1 SGDLS, CDR2 YYNGEE. The DNA for the CDR3 is TGTGCCAGCAGCGTAAGGGGGCTAAATACCGGGGAGCTGTTTTTT. Encoded protein: CASSVRGLNTGELFF. The full variable domain, in which reference TRBV9 and TRBJ2-2 provide the parts outside the CDR3, is DSGVTQTPKHLITATGQRVTLRCSPRSGDLSVYWYQQSLDQGLQFLIQYYNGEERAKGNILERFSAQQFPDLHSELNLSSLELGDSALYFCASSVRGLNTGELFFGEGSRLTVL.

This sequence joins TRBV4-3 and TRBJ2-7; 11 nucleotides agree with TRBD1. V was pared by 1 base and J by 1 base, with 6 bases of the junction left unmatched. This CDR3 region has 17 residues. The germline V gene has CDR1 LGHNA and CDR2 YSLEER. CDR3 loop: CASSQGIGTGGSYEQYF. CDR3 nucleotide sequence: TGCGCCAGCAGCCAAGGAATCGGGACAGGGGGGTCCTACGAGCAGTACTTC.

This clone was counted between two and nine times. The chain combines TRBV7-9 with TRBJ2-7, with 7 nucleotides matching TRBD1. The CDR3 is 15 amino acids. V was clipped by 5 bases and J by 2 bases; unmatched bases: 9. Looked up from germline, CDR1 is SEHNR and CDR2 is FQNEAQ (reference sequence). In DNA form, the CDR3 reads TGTGCCAGCAGCCTACTGGGACAGCCTACCTACGAGCAGTACTTC. Residues: CASSLLGQPTYEQYF.

DNA for the CDR3: TGCGCCAGCAGTGAAAACCGGGACAGACTTAACTATGGCTACACCTTC. Protein product: CASSENRDRLNYGYTF. The gene calls are TRBV10-1 and TRBJ1-2, with 7 bases aligning to TRBD1. CDR1 WNHNN and CDR2 SYGVQD come from the germline V gene (reference sequence). This CDR3 is 16 amino acids long. V lost 3 bases and J lost 1; bases outside the gene matches: 8.

The chain joins TRBV10-3 to TRBJ2-7; a weak D match, TRBD2 (5 bases). The germline V gene has CDR1 ENHRY and CDR2 SYGVKD. Trimming pared 1 base from V and 5 bases from J, leaving 12 bases between. CDR3 size: 14 residues. CDR3 sequence reads: CAISEYREADEQYF. CDR3 DNA: TGTGCCATCAGTGAGTACCGGGAAGCAGACGAGCAGTACTTC.

The CDR3 spells CASSPTSSGTQYF. The CDR3 region has the DNA TGTGCCAGCAGCCCCACTAGTTCCGGTACGCAGTATTTT. The rearrangement uses TRBV2 and TRBJ2-3; possible D gene TRBD2, 5 bases. Trimming shortened V by 6 bases and J by 8 bases, and 15 bases separated the two germline ends. This CDR3 is 13 amino acids long. Germline V gene data show CDR1 as SNHLY and CDR2 as FYNNEI. The entire variable domain, with the rest obtained from reference TRBV2 and TRBJ2-3, is as follows: EPEVTQTPSHQVTQMGQEVILRCVPISNHLYFYWYRQILGQKVEFLVSFYNNEISEKSEIFDDQFSVERPDGSNFTLKIRSTKLEDSAMYFCASSPTSSGTQYFGPGTRLTVL.

The V call is TRBV9, the J call TRBJ2-7, with TRBD1 matching over 8 bases. The CDR3 runs 14 residues. Per germline, CDR1 SGDLS and CDR2 YYNGEE. With 3 bases clipped from V and 4 bases from J, the junction kept 6 bases outside the gene matches. The CDR3 nucleotides read TGTGCCAGCAGCGGCCGGGGACAGGCGTACGAGCAGTACTTC. This translates into CASSGRGQAYEQYF. Full variable domain (rest looked up from reference TRBV9 and TRBJ2-7): DSGVTQTPKHLITATGQRVTLRCSPRSGDLSVYWYQQSLDQGLQFLIQYYNGEERAKGNILERFSAQQFPDLHSELNLSSLELGDSALYFCASSGRGQAYEQYFGPGTRLTVT.

The V and J genes are TRBV28 and TRBJ2-3; 9 nucleotides agree with TRBD1. J was trimmed by 4 bases and V by 5 bases; bases with no gene match: 16. The CDR3 extends over 18 amino acids. The germline gives CDR1 MDHEN, CDR2 SYDVKM. The CDR3 reads CASSPTLGQGGDADTQYF. The CDR3 region has the DNA TGTGCCAGCAGTCCCACACTGGGACAGGGAGGGGACGCAGATACGCAGTATTTT.

This clone was detected once. The rearrangement uses TRBV15 and TRBJ2-3; 12 bases match TRBD2. Germline V lookup: CDR1 LNHNV, CDR2 YYDKDF (reference sequence). The ends lost 0 bases at V and 2 bases at J; junction bases unmatched: 6. The CDR3 runs to 18 residues. CDR3 in DNA: TGTGCCACCAGCAGAGACCTAGCGGGAGGGTATTCCACAGATACGCAGTATTTT. This gives the protein CATSRDLAGGYSTDTQYF.

The rearrangement uses TRBV9 and TRBJ2-3, with 11 nucleotides matching TRBD1. Germline CDR1 is SGDLS and CDR2 is YYNGEE. CDR3 length equals 18 residues. V was pared by 0 bases and J by 6 bases, with 12 bases of the junction left unmatched. The CDR3 nucleotides read TGTGCCAGCAGCGTAGGAGTTAGGGACAGGGGGGTTTTGGATACGCAGTATTTT. It is translated as CASSVGVRDRGVLDTQYF.

The rearrangement joins TRBV6-5 to TRBJ1-5, with a tentative D call TRBD1 (5 bases). Between the trimmed V and J ends, which lost 5 bases and 11 bases, there was a span of 22 bases. The germline CDR1 and CDR2 sequences are MNHEY and SVGAGI. The CDR3 runs 15 residues. CDR3 residues: CASSTGGGIYRAQHF. The CDR3 DNA reads TGTGCCAGCAGTACGGGGGGAGGGATATATCGGGCCCAGCATTTT.

This clone was seen a handful of times. This rearrangement joins TRBV7-2 to TRBJ2-7, with D perhaps matching TRBD1 (6 bases). Per germline, CDR1 SGHTA and CDR2 FQGNSA. Trimming removed 4 bases from V and 1 base from J, with 11 bases in between. This CDR3 region has 14 residues. The CDR3 DNA follows: TGTGCCAGCAGCTCATCCACAGGGTCCTACGAGCAGTACTTC. This translates into CASSSSTGSYEQYF.

The DNA for the CDR3 is TGTGCCAGTAGTCACGAGGGGGTTCGCGAGCAGTACTTC. Amino acids: CASSHEGVREQYF. The chain carries TRBV19 and TRBJ2-7; D is possibly TRBD1 (6 bases). In germline, CDR1 is LNHDA, CDR2 SQIVND (reference sequence). V lost 5 bases to trimming and J lost 6 bases, with 14 bases between them. This CDR3 contains 13 residues.

The chain uses TRBV15 and TRBJ2-1, with TRBD1 as a possible D gene (5 bases). Trimming removed 6 bases from V and 0 bases from J, with 15 bases in between. The CDR3 extends over 16 amino acids. Germline V gene sequence: CDR1 LNHNV, CDR2 YYDKDF (reference sequence). The DNA of the CDR3 is TGTGCCACCAGGGTAGGGGTAACGAGCTCCTACAATGAGCAGTTCTTC. Residues: CATRVGVTSSYNEQFF.

The chain combines TRBV11-3 with TRBJ2-7, with D possibly TRBD1 on 6 matching bases. CDR1 and CDR2 from the germline V gene are SGHNT and YENEEA. Trimming removed 5 bases at V and 0 bases at J, with 11 bases between. The CDR3 totals 14 residues. This chain's CDR3 is CASSVGQSSYEQYF. CDR3 nucleotide sequence: TGTGCCAGCAGCGTCGGACAGAGCTCCTACGAGCAGTACTTC.

The chain couples TRBV9 to TRBJ2-5, with TRBD2 matching 10 bases. Looked up from germline, CDR1 is SGDLS and CDR2 is YYNGEE. The V and J ends lost 3 bases and 2 bases, in that order; junction bases with no gene match: 16. CDR3 length equals 19 residues. Here the CDR3 reads CASSASGVSGRGPQETQYF. In DNA form, the CDR3 reads TGTGCCAGCAGCGCCTCGGGGGTCAGCGGGAGGGGACCTCAAGAGACCCAGTACTTC.

This chain links TRBV19 with TRBJ2-5, with D maybe TRBD2 (6 bases). The CDR3 consists of 13 residues. CDR1 LNHDA and CDR2 SQIVND come from the germline V gene (reference sequence). V dropped 10 bases and J dropped 2 bases, with 14 bases sitting between them. The CDR3 loop reads CAIGSGQQETQYF. CDR3 nucleotides: TGTGCCATCGGGAGCGGTCAACAAGAGACCCAGTACTTC.